This T cell receptor (beta chain) appears in the sequencing data of a study of T-cell reconstitution after alpha-beta-depleted transplantation in children. Using unique molecular identifiers, the investigators prepared the TCRbeta library. TCRdb reprocessed the PCR reads via MiXCR and lists one record per CDR3 protein. The sample carries some 500,000 distinct CDR3 sequences, about 30% recorded once. The ends were cut back, 5 bases at V and 1 base at J, with 8 bases in the middle. The length of the CDR3 is 12 residues. CDR1 GTSNPN and CDR2 SVGIG come from the germline V gene (reference sequence). The receptor comes from a human donor who donated a stem cell graft to a child with aplastic anemia. Sequenced here: PBMCs from the stem cell graft donor, sampled from the stem cell graft. The chain carries TRBV30 and TRBJ1-1; no clear D gene. CDR3 in DNA: TGTGCCTGGGGTACGGGGAACACTGAAGCTTTCTTT. Translating it yields CAWGTGNTEAFF.